The entry below gives a single T cell receptor (beta chain) sequence along with its context. This clone showed up just once. Which antigen it targets is not known. Base qualities are not provided; no much larger clone lies one nucleotide away. One collaborating source in Seattle enrolled patients during active infection and followed them longitudinally through the course of disease. Each collaborating institution followed its own protocols to collect whole blood in K2EDTA tubes. Collaborator samples were shipped for TCRbeta analysis as frozen whole blood, isolated PBMCs, or DNA extracted from either sample type. The sample is drawn from a study of blood T cell repertoires in COVID-19 (dated by TCRdb to 2020 to 2021). With regard to the full study: The collaborator samples originated in the United States, Italy and Spain and spanned the acute and convalescent phases of COVID-19. The samples were drawn from two sources: the first 160 participants of the ongoing ImmuneRACE study, and over 950 subjects contributed by 6 global collaborators. The repertoires were released in a freely available public database intended as a resource for research on the immune response to SARS-CoV-2. Where available, HLA class I and class II types were taken from metadata supplied by the sample provider and were not determined by assay-based typing. The dataset comprised deeply sampled blood TCRbeta repertoires from subjects exposed to, actively infected with, or recovered from COVID-19. Nearly every sample came with metadata listing a de-identified subject ID, COVID-19 status, age in years and sex. The prospective study material was composed of cDNA or gDNA derived from T cells, B-cell-depleted T cells, or PBMCs. On the study overall, not on this receptor specifically: The quantity of clinical and demographic metadata differed by source and by participant and was supplied without curation.

TCRbeta CDR3 regions were amplified from genomic DNA using the immunoSEQ Assay, a bias-controlled multiplex PCR. The source study handled its data this way. Nucleated cell counts per sample were estimated from amplification of reference gene primers within the assay. Sequence reads were collapsed and filtered to measure the absolute abundance of every unique TCRbeta CDR3 rearrangement. For each sample, productive Simpson clonality was calculated as the square root of Simpson's diversity index over productive rearrangements. TCRdb provides this immuneACCESS table in a form limited to in-frame rearrangements. Some clones are lacking; in checked studies, under half of them reflect an unresolved V gene, and why the rest are absent is not known. Clone size and V and J calls were adopted from that table, with D and trimming inferred from the DNA. The sample profile shows around 49,000 clones; approximately 81% of them were found once. The top ten hold under 25% of the sample.

The CDR3 covers 16 residues, taking in both the cysteine and the phenylalanine. The kept DNA is CDR3 alone, 48 bases in frame from the first base. In the germline V gene, CDR1 corresponds to SGHAT and CDR2 to FQNNGV. Relative to germline, V is missing 6 bases and J is missing 2 bases, with 12 bases of the junction outside any gene match. The receptor was derived from an elderly woman with COVID-19, enrolled during active disease. Sequencing input: peripheral blood. The chain is encoded by TRBV11-2 joined to TRBJ2-5, and 7 bases in between align with TRBD2. The CDR3 region: CASRRGVTSAQETQYF. The DNA reads as follows: TGTGCCAGCAGGCGAGGGGTAACTAGCGCTCAAGAGACCCAGTACTTC.